These 23 T cell receptor beta chains came from one sample sequenced in a study of T cell responses to AZD1222 COVID-19 vaccine. Assay used: immunoSEQ multiplex PCR; TCRdb lists only in-frame clones, some missing. The data hold about 180,000 clones, with around nine tenths observed a single time. The sample in question was peripheral blood, obtained on day 0 of AZD1222 vaccination. Receptors originate from an adult in good health.

In nucleotides, the CDR3 is TGTGCCAGCAGCCTCGGCCGGGGACAGGGTGGTCAGCCCCAGCATTTT. It yields the protein CASSLGRGQGGQPQHF. V and J are TRBV7-9 and TRBJ1-5; TRBD1 aligns across 9 bases. V shed 5 bases and J 6 bases; nucleotides not matched to a gene: 11. CDR1 SEHNR and CDR2 FQNEAQ come from the germline V gene (reference sequence). This CDR3 has 16 residues.

The chain is built from TRBV9 and TRBJ1-3; D may be TRBD1 (5 bases). Trimming removed 3 bases at V and 0 bases at J, with 16 bases between. This CDR3 has 17 amino acids. Looked up from germline, CDR1 is SGDLS and CDR2 is YYNGEE. Written as DNA, the CDR3 is TGTGCCAGCAGCGCCCTTCACAGGAGCCCCTCTGGAAACACCATATATTTT. It encodes CASSALHRSPSGNTIYF.

The chain employs TRBV6-2 or TRBV6-3 and TRBJ1-1, with 9 bases identical to TRBD1. Trimming cost V 5 bases and J 6 bases; bases outside gene matches: 10. CDR3 length: 15 residues. Germline loops: CDR1 MNHEY, CDR2 SVGEGT. The CDR3 loop reads CASSPIGQGTAEAFF. The DNA of the CDR3 is TGTGCCAGCAGTCCCATTGGACAGGGGACGGCTGAAGCTTTCTTT.

The CDR3 DNA follows: TGTGCCAGCAGGCGACAGGGCGGGGGGGCTGAAAAACTGTTTTTT. It encodes CASRRQGGGAEKLFF. V is TRBV6-5 and J is TRBJ1-4; 7 nucleotides line up with TRBD1. V trimming: 6 bases; J trimming: 7 bases; junction bases outside the gene matches: 11. This CDR3 has 15 residues. Germline CDR1 and CDR2: MNHEY and SVGAGI.

The rearrangement uses TRBV7-3 and TRBJ2-7; no definite D call. CDR3 size: 13 residues. The V gene's germline CDR1 is SGHTA and CDR2 FQGTGA. The V end was cut by 2 bases, the J end by 3 bases, with 8 bases between. For the CDR3, the DNA is TGTGCCAGCAGCTTAGGTTACAGCTACGAGCAGTACTTC. Translation gives CASSLGYSYEQYF.

This clone was seen a single time. V and J are TRBV6-5 and TRBJ1-1; 7 bases line up with TRBD1. The CDR3 loop spans 14 amino acids. After removal of 7 bases from V and 2 bases from J, the junction contained 7 bases not matched to a gene. CDR1 and CDR2 (germline): MNHEY, SVGAGI. The DNA for the CDR3 is TGTGCCAGCAAAAGAGGGGGCAGCAACACTGAAGCTTTCTTT. It yields the protein CASKRGGSNTEAFF.

This clone was found once. The rearrangement links TRBV3-1 (or the pseudogene TRBV3-2) to TRBJ1-2, with D uncertain. V was trimmed by 4 bases and J by 5 bases, leaving 11 bases between them. The CDR3 contains 13 residues. The germline V gene has CDR1 LGHDT and CDR2 YNNKEL (reference sequence). CDR3 in DNA: TGTGCCAGCAGCCCCCCCGATCGATATGGCTACACCTTC. This gives the protein CASSPPDRYGYTF.

The rearrangement uses TRBV4-2 and TRBJ2-3; TRBD2 aligns across 14 bases. Unmatched junction bases numbered 3, after V lost 4 bases and J lost 6 bases. The CDR3 loop spans 15 amino acids. Germline-derived CDR1 and CDR2 are LGHNA and YNFKEQ. The DNA of the CDR3 is TGTGCCAGCAGCCCGACTAGCGGGGGGGCCGATACGCAGTATTTT. Its translation is CASSPTSGGADTQYF.

The chain has TRBV19 and TRBJ2-7, with 10 bases identical to TRBD1. From germline, CDR1 is LNHDA and CDR2 SQIVND (reference sequence). This CDR3 comprises 14 residues. Trimming cost V 6 bases and J 2 bases; bases outside gene matches: 4. This CDR3 reads CASSPGTGAYEQYF. The CDR3 DNA reads TGTGCCAGTAGCCCAGGGACAGGGGCCTACGAGCAGTACTTC.

This rearrangement joins TRBV4-2 to TRBJ2-2; unclear D gene. CDR3 size: 16 residues. V gave up 0 bases and J gave up 5 bases, with 13 bases separating them. Germline V gene sequence: CDR1 LGHNA, CDR2 YNFKEQ. CDR3 residues: CASSQEVAARTGELFF. The DNA of the CDR3 is TGTGCCAGCAGCCAAGAAGTAGCAGCCAGGACCGGGGAGCTGTTTTTT.

The chain links TRBV7-2 to TRBJ2-5; D is unresolved. Per the germline V gene, CDR1 is SGHTA and CDR2 is FQGNSA. The CDR3 totals 13 residues. Trimming shortened V by 5 bases and J by 3 bases, and 10 bases separated the two germline ends. CDR3 residues: CASSRVDKETQYF. Written as DNA, the CDR3 is TGTGCCAGCAGCAGGGTAGATAAAGAGACCCAGTACTTC.

DNA for the CDR3: TGCGCCAGCAGCCCTGGACTAGCGGGGGGGACCGGGGCAGATACGCAGTATTTT. Translating gives CASSPGLAGGTGADTQYF. The rearrangement joins TRBV5-1 to TRBJ2-3; 15 bases map to TRBD2. The junction had 10 bases not matched to a gene; V was cut back by 4 bases and J by 4 bases. The V gene's germline CDR1 is SGHRS and CDR2 YFSETQ. The CDR3 runs to 18 residues.

The chain carries TRBV5-4 and TRBJ2-1; 11 positions match TRBD2. The junction had 3 bases not matched to a gene; V was cut back by 4 bases and J by 6 bases. Per the germline V gene, CDR1 is SGHNT and CDR2 is YYREEE (reference sequence). The CDR3 has 14 amino acids. Written as DNA, the CDR3 is TGTGCCAGCAGCATACTAGCGGGGGCCAATGAGCAGTTCTTC. Its protein product is CASSILAGANEQFF.

About this clone: A junction boundary mismatches the germline segment, possibly from a read error. V and J are TRBV4-1 and TRBJ2-1, with D maybe TRBD2 (6 bases). The germline gives CDR1 MGHRA, CDR2 YSYEKL. The CDR3 covers 13 residues. CDR3 bases: TGCGCCAGCAGCCAAGTGGGGGGTATCCCTCTAATCTTC. Its translation is CASSQVGGIPLIF.

This clone was picked up one time. The chain is built from TRBV19 and TRBJ1-5, with TRBD1 matching 7 bases. Germline-derived CDR1 and CDR2 are LNHDA and SQIVND (reference sequence). The CDR3 is 14 amino acids. J gave up 2 bases and V 7 bases, and 5 bases lay outside the gene matches. The chain's CDR3 is CASTIGQGNQPQHF. The DNA of the CDR3 is TGTGCCAGTACAATAGGACAGGGCAATCAGCCCCAGCATTTT.

The V gene is TRBV19, the J gene TRBJ2-5; 7 bases align to TRBD2. Trimming took 6 bases from V and 2 from J; bases not matched to a gene: 3. This CDR3 has 13 residues. The germline CDR1 and CDR2 sequences are LNHDA and SQIVND (reference sequence). The CDR3 here is CASSSGAQETQYF. In nucleotides, the CDR3 is TGTGCCAGTAGCAGCGGGGCTCAAGAGACCCAGTACTTC.

The chain has TRBV6-4 and TRBJ1-6; D gene uncertain. V lost 4 bases, J lost 5 bases, and 12 bases lay in between. The CDR3 is 15 amino acids. The germline gives CDR1 MRHNA, CDR2 SNTAGT. Written as DNA, the CDR3 is TGTGCCAGCAGTGCTACCTCCGGGAATAATTCACCCCTCCACTTT. It yields the protein CASSATSGNNSPLHF.

This chain uses TRBV9 with TRBJ1-5; D gene ambiguous. This CDR3 comprises 15 residues. Per germline, CDR1 SGDLS and CDR2 YYNGEE. Trimming stripped 0 bases from V and 7 bases from J, with 14 bases between. The CDR3 DNA follows: TGTGCCAGCAGCGTAGGGGAAGGGAGGTCCCAGCCCCAGCATTTT. Protein product: CASSVGEGRSQPQHF.

CDR3 residues: CASNNRKNNNSPLHF. CDR3 DNA: TGTGCCAGCAACAACAGGAAGAACAATAATTCACCCCTCCACTTT. The gene calls are TRBV6-5 and TRBJ1-6, with D tentatively TRBD1 (5 bases). The CDR3 consists of 15 residues. Germline CDR1 is MNHEY and CDR2 is SVGAGI. V was shortened by 7 bases and J by 5 bases, with 15 bases between the two germline ends.

A single count supports this clone. This chain joins TRBV6-5 and TRBJ1-4; no clear D. V lost 2 bases, J lost 9 bases, and 10 bases lay in between. This CDR3 comprises 13 residues. The germline V gene has CDR1 MNHEY and CDR2 SVGAGI. Here the CDR3 reads CASSYLKDKKLFF. DNA of the CDR3: TGTGCCAGCAGTTACCTTAAGGATAAAAAACTGTTTTTT.

The chain combines TRBV2 with TRBJ2-3; 7 nucleotides align to TRBD1. Germline assignment: CDR1 SNHLY and CDR2 FYNNEI. The V gene end was trimmed by 3 bases and the J gene end by 0 bases; junction bases not matched to a gene: 6. CDR3 length equals 16 residues. The DNA for the CDR3 is TGTGCCAGCAGTGATCCCGGGACAGCTAGCACAGATACGCAGTATTTT. Translating gives CASSDPGTASTDTQYF.

The rearrangement links TRBV30 to TRBJ2-5; D is unresolved. Germline CDR1 is GTSNPN and CDR2 is SVGIG (reference sequence). V lost 5 bases to trimming and J lost 5 bases, with 12 bases between them. CDR3 size: 12 residues. The CDR3 region has the DNA TGTGCCTGGGACCTCAATAGGGAGACCCAGTACTTC. The encoded protein is CAWDLNRETQYF.

This sequence joins TRBV19 and TRBJ1-5; D ambiguous. Trimming left V 0 bases short and J 5 bases short, with 11 bases between. Germline CDR1 reads LNHDA; CDR2 reads SQIVND (reference sequence). This CDR3 has 15 residues. The CDR3 region is CASSIDRFGYQPQHF. In nucleotides, the CDR3 is TGTGCCAGTAGTATAGATCGGTTTGGCTATCAGCCCCAGCATTTT.